This T cell receptor beta chain was sequenced in a study of blood T cell repertoires in COVID-19. Assay used: immunoSEQ multiplex PCR; TCRdb lists only in-frame clones, some missing. The sample carries 250,000 to 350,000 clones, roughly 84% recorded once. The TCR was taken from a person aged 65-85 years with COVID-19, enrolled during active disease. The sequencing sample was made of peripheral blood.

The CDR3, as DNA: TGTGCCAGCAGCCATGGCGGGTTCGCGTTGTACGAGCAGTACTTC. It encodes CASSHGGFALYEQYF. This sequence joins TRBV14 and TRBJ2-7; D may be TRBD2 (5 bases). The CDR3 consists of 15 residues. V lost 3 bases and J lost 4, with 16 bases in between. CDR1 and CDR2 (germline): SGHDN, FVKESK.